These T cell receptor beta chains were read from a single sample in a study of blood T cell repertoires in COVID-19. Profiled with immunoSEQ multiplex PCR; TCRdb holds only in-frame clones, not every one. Of approximately 250,000 clones in the sample, roughly nine tenths were seen once. The sequenced sample was peripheral blood. The receptor set was obtained from a middle-aged man with active or convalescent COVID-19. Each CDR3 is given with its conserved first and last residue. The D gene is left open where the match is weak. Not all rows give a size; the values are once, few, many and, for expanded clones, a class.

j_call d_call v_call clone_size cdr3_length cdr3_nt cdr3_aa
TRBJ2-7 TRBD1 TRBV19 - 15 TGTGCCAGTAGGTTGGGGACAGGTTCTTCCTACGAGCAGTACTTC CASRLGTGSSYEQYF
TRBJ2-5 TRBD1 TRBV5-5 once 15 TGTGCCAGCAGCCCGCCCCCAGGGGGCCAAGAGACCCAGTACTTC CASSPPPGGQETQYF
TRBJ2-5 - TRBV15 - 15 TGTGCCACCAGCAGAGTGGTGCGGCGGTCGGAGACCCAGTACTTC CATSRVVRRSETQYF
TRBJ2-7 - TRBV20-1 - 9 TGCAGGGCAAATTACGAGCAGTACTTC CRANYEQYF
TRBJ1-1 - TRBV2 - 13 TGTGCCAGCAGTTTCACAGGGAACACTGAAGCTTTCTTT CASSFTGNTEAFF
TRBJ2-2 - TRBV19 once 13 TGTGCCAGTATTCGCCGGGGGACCGGGGAGCTGTTTTTT CASIRRGTGELFF
TRBJ1-1 - TRBV11-3 - 13 TGTGCCAGCAGCTCGGGGGAGAACACTGAAGCTTTCTTT CASSSGENTEAFF
TRBJ1-2 - TRBV10-3 once 18 TGTGCCATCAGTGAGTCCGGGACGCGGGGCCGGGTTGGCTATGGCTACACCTTC CAISESGTRGRVGYGYTF
TRBJ1-3 TRBD1 TRBV9 - 18 TGTGCCAGCAGTTACTTTGGGACAGGGGGAGTCCCTGGAAACACCATATATTTT CASSYFGTGGVPGNTIYF
TRBJ2-5 TRBD2 TRBV10-2 few 17 TGCGCCAGCAGGGGAGGACTAGCGTCCGGAGGGGGGGAGACCCAGTACTTC CASRGGLASGGGETQYF
TRBJ1-1 - TRBV29-1 - 11 TGCAGCGCCGCTGATAGTACTGAAGCTTTCTTT CSAADSTEAFF
TRBJ1-6 - TRBV15 - 16 TGTGCCACCAGCAGAGTCTACGATCCTACCGGGGCACCCCTCCACTTT CATSRVYDPTGAPLHF
TRBJ2-7 TRBD2 TRBV9 - 15 TGTGCCAGCAGCGTAGCCGGGACTACCTCCTACGAGCAGTACTTC CASSVAGTTSYEQYF
TRBJ1-2 - TRBV5-6 few 14 TGTGCCAGCAGCTCCCTAACGCCGGGCTATGGCTACACCTTC CASSSLTPGYGYTF
TRBJ2-5 TRBD1 TRBV10-2 - 13 TGCGCCAGCAGAGCCAGGGGGCTGGAGACCCAGTACTTC CASRARGLETQYF
TRBJ2-7 TRBD1 TRBV4-2 - 15 TGTGCCAGCAGCCAATCAGGGACAGGGGGCTACGAGCAGTACTTC CASSQSGTGGYEQYF
TRBJ1-5 - TRBV6-5 - 15 TGTGCCAGCACCATGGGCAGGGAATTTTATCAGCCCCAGCATTTT CASTMGREFYQPQHF
TRBJ1-2 - TRBV2 - 12 TGTGCCGGAACGGACAGTAACTATGGCTACACCTTC CAGTDSNYGYTF
TRBJ1-3 TRBD1 TRBV24-1 - 14 TGTGCCACCAGTGGACAGGGGCAAGGAAACACCATATATTTT CATSGQGQGNTIYF
TRBJ1-2 TRBD1 TRBV5-1 - 12 TGCGCCAGCAGCCCTAGACAGGGGCTCTACACCTTC CASSPRQGLYTF
TRBJ1-5 - TRBV4-1 few 15 TGCGCCAGCAGCCTCCTCTTGAAGGGGAATCAGCCCCAGCATTTT CASSLLLKGNQPQHF
TRBJ1-2 TRBD1 TRBV27 - 15 TGTGCCAGCAGTTTAGGACAGGGACGGACCTATGGCTACACCTTC CASSLGQGRTYGYTF
TRBJ1-1 - TRBV7-9 - 13 TGTGCCAGCAGCCCGATCACGGCAGGTATGGGTTTCTTT CASSPITAGMGFF
TRBJ2-4 - TRBV7-8 - 14 TGTGCCAGCAGCCCGGGGGAGTCTAAAAACATTCAGTACTTC CASSPGESKNIQYF
TRBJ2-1 TRBD2 TRBV6-5 - 13 TGTGCCAGCGGGGGGGAGAACTACAATGAGCAGTTCTTC CASGGENYNEQFF
TRBJ2-7 TRBD1 TRBV30 - 13 TGTGCCTTTGCCCGGGACAGGGGTTACGAGCAGTACTTC CAFARDRGYEQYF
TRBJ2-6 TRBD2 TRBV29-1 - 17 TGCAGCGTTGGCGGGACTAGCTCCCTGGGTGGGGCCAACGTCCTGACTTTC CSVGGTSSLGGANVLTF
TRBJ2-7 TRBD1 TRBV7-3 - 13 TGTGCCAGCAGCTTTAACAGGGGGCAAGAGCAGTACTTC CASSFNRGQEQYF
TRBJ2-1 TRBD2 TRBV5-6 - 15 TGTGCCAGCAGCCTACGGGGGGGCCCTTCAGATGAGCAGTTCTTC CASSLRGGPSDEQFF
TRBJ2-1 - TRBV6-5 - 16 TGTGCCAGCAGTTACTCGCGGAGGACTACCTACAATGAGCAGTTCTTC CASSYSRRTTYNEQFF
TRBJ1-6 TRBD1 TRBV5-6 - 16 TGTGCCAGCAGCTGGTGGCCTGGACAGGAGAATTCACCCCTCCACTTT CASSWWPGQENSPLHF
TRBJ2-5 TRBD2 TRBV10-2 - 12 TGCGCCAGCAAGGCGGGGGAAGGGACCCAGTACTTC CASKAGEGTQYF
TRBJ2-7 TRBD1 TRBV30 - 13 TGTGCCTGGAGCCGGACAGGGTTGAACGAGCAGTACTTC CAWSRTGLNEQYF
TRBJ1-5 - TRBV7-6 - 16 TGTGCCAGCAGCTTAGGGCCAGGATTCGATAATCAGCCCCAGCATTTT CASSLGPGFDNQPQHF
TRBJ2-1 TRBD1 TRBV19 - 13 TGTGCCAGTACCTCTACAGGGGGCTATGAGCAGTTCTTC CASTSTGGYEQFF
TRBJ2-1 TRBD2 TRBV3-1/TRBV3-2 few 17 TGTGCCAGCAGCCCTTGGACTAGCGGGACGCCCTACAATGAGCAGTTCTTC CASSPWTSGTPYNEQFF
TRBJ2-5 - TRBV5-1 - 14 TGCGCCAGCAGTACGGGTACGCCCCAAGAGACCCAGTACTTC CASSTGTPQETQYF
TRBJ2-7 - TRBV6-2/TRBV6-3 - 13 TGTGCCAGCAGTTACTCCCGACGGGGCGAGCAGTACTTC CASSYSRRGEQYF
TRBJ2-3 - TRBV7-9 - 16 TGTGCCAGCAGCCCCGAGGAGGGGGGGAGCACAGATACGCAGTATTTT CASSPEEGGSTDTQYF
TRBJ2-3 TRBD1 TRBV28 - 17 TGTGCCAGCAGTTTCCCGGGACAGAAATCCCGGGCAGATACGCAGTATTTT CASSFPGQKSRADTQYF
TRBJ2-3 TRBD2 TRBV6-5 - 15 TGTGCCAGCAGTTCGGGCGGGAGGGGCACAGATACGCAGTATTTT CASSSGGRGTDTQYF
TRBJ1-4 - TRBV6-1 - 16 TGTGCCAGCAGTGAAGGGGCCGCCGGTGGCAATGAAAAACTGTTTTTT CASSEGAAGGNEKLFF
TRBJ2-6 - TRBV5-6 - 16 TGTGCCAGCAGTGGCGGAGGCGTCTCTGGGGCCAACGTCCTGACTTTC CASSGGGVSGANVLTF
TRBJ1-2 - TRBV28 few 13 TGTGCCAGCAGCGTCGGGGGGGTTTCAGGCTACACCTTC CASSVGGVSGYTF
TRBJ2-7 TRBD1 TRBV18 few 14 TGTGCCAGTCGACCCGGACAGGGGTTAGTCGAGCAGTACTTC CASRPGQGLVEQYF
TRBJ1-1 - TRBV19 - 14 TGTGCCAGCCTCCCCTCGGCGGGGAACACTGAAGCTTTCTTT CASLPSAGNTEAFF
TRBJ1-6 TRBD1 TRBV19 - 13 TGTGCCAGTAGTCGACAGGGGGATTCACCCCTCCACTTT CASSRQGDSPLHF
TRBJ2-2 TRBD2 TRBV14 - 18 TGTGCCAGCAGCCAAGCGATAGGGACTAGCGACTACACCGGGGAGCTGTTTTTT CASSQAIGTSDYTGELFF
TRBJ1-5 - TRBV12-5 - 13 TGTGCTAGTGCCTCGGAGGGGCGTCAGCCCCAGCATTTT CASASEGRQPQHF
TRBJ1-1 TRBD1 TRBV19 - 15 TGTGCCAGTAGTACTACAGGGGGCGCGGGGACTGAAGCTTTCTTT CASSTTGGAGTEAFF
TRBJ1-5 TRBD1 TRBV6-5 - 13 TGTGCCAGCAATCAGGGGGCGGGTCAGCCCCAGCATTTT CASNQGAGQPQHF
TRBJ1-2 - TRBV24-1 few 14 TGTGCCACCAGTGATTTATCAGGGTACGATGGCTACACCTTC CATSDLSGYDGYTF
TRBJ1-4 - TRBV3-1/TRBV3-2 - 15 TGTGCCAGCAGCCGATTTGGGCGAACTAATGAAAAACTGTTTTTT CASSRFGRTNEKLFF
TRBJ1-1 - TRBV5-1 - 15 TGCGCCAGCAGCTCCGGCCTTCTAGCGGGCACTGAAGCTTTCTTT CASSSGLLAGTEAFF
TRBJ1-2 TRBD1 TRBV6-5 - 14 TGTGCCAGCAGTCCTCGACAGGGAAACTATGGCTACACCTTC CASSPRQGNYGYTF
TRBJ2-2 TRBD1 TRBV10-3 - 15 TGTGCCATCAATCCGGGACAGGGGAACACCGGGGAGCTGTTTTTT CAINPGQGNTGELFF
TRBJ1-1 TRBD1 TRBV7-9 - 15 TGTGCCAGCAGCCCACCCACAGGGGCCGGCACTGAAGCTTTCTTT CASSPPTGAGTEAFF
TRBJ1-4 - TRBV28 - 11 TGTGCCGCTGGGGAGAACGAAAAACTGTTTTTT CAAGENEKLFF
TRBJ1-2 - TRBV9 - 14 TGTGCCAGCAGCGTAGACACGGGTCCCTATGGCTACACCTTC CASSVDTGPYGYTF